This T cell receptor beta chain emerged from a study of circulating and synovial CD4+ cells in juvenile arthritis. Sequenced by immunoSEQ multiplex PCR; TCRdb stores in-frame clones only, minus some. This table has about 32,000 clones, nearly 95% appearing once. V dropped 1 base and J dropped 4; count of bases not matched to a gene: 3. Germline V gene sequence: CDR1 MNHEY, CDR2 SMNVEV (reference sequence). There are 16 residues in the CDR3. About this clone: Its antigen remains unidentified.

Study results and caveats: These blood cells shared more CDR3 sequences with synovium than bulk blood. CPL versus bulk CD4 samples: T cell genome counts differed by at least an order of magnitude. Diversity here was lower than in bulk blood CD4 cells.

The genes are TRBV27 and TRBJ1-5, with 11 bases aligning to TRBD1. The origin of this receptor is a human donor with juvenile idiopathic arthritis. Sequencing input: CD4+ T cells from blood. This CDR3 is CASSLLGTGGNQPQHF. CDR3 sequence (DNA): TGTGCCAGCAGTTTATTGGGGACAGGGGGAAATCAGCCCCAGCATTTT.